These 27 T cell receptor beta chains were sequenced from one sample in a study of response to subunit inactivated influenza vaccine. TCRdb fed the RT-PCR reads into MiXCR, producing one record per CDR3 protein. The data show approximately 500,000 distinct CDR3 sequences, over 10% seen once. Sequencing was performed on PBMCs from blood, taken 40 to 50 days after vaccination. The receptors stem from a middle-aged man who received an inactivated influenza vaccine.

This clonotype was seen repeatedly, ten times or more. The chain links TRBV7-9 to TRBJ1-1; the match to TRBD1 covers 8 bases. CDR3 length: 15 residues. The trim removed 5 bases at V and 5 bases at J, leaving 10 bases unmatched. CDR1 SEHNR and CDR2 FQNEAQ come from the germline V gene (reference sequence). The DNA of the CDR3 is TGTGCCAGCAGCGACCCGCCAGGGGGCAGGACTGAAGCTTTCTTT. It encodes CASSDPPGGRTEAFF.

This rearrangement joins TRBV4-3 to TRBJ1-2; D is perhaps TRBD1 (6 bases). Germline V CDR1 and CDR2: LGHNA, YSLEER. Trimming shortened V by 3 bases and J by 6 bases, and 14 bases separated the two germline ends. The CDR3 runs 14 residues. The CDR3 nucleotides read TGCGCCAGCAGCCACGTCAACTCAGGGGATGGCTACACCTTC. Its translation is CASSHVNSGDGYTF.

This sequence joins TRBV5-1 and TRBJ1-1, with TRBD1 identical over 8 bases. J lost 1 base, V lost 3 bases, and 5 bases had no gene match. Per germline, CDR1 SGHRS and CDR2 YFSETQ. CDR3 length: 15 residues. CDR3 sequence (DNA): TGCGCCAGCAGCTCGGGGACAGGTCCGAACACTGAAGCTTTCTTT. Translated: CASSSGTGPNTEAFF.

About this clonotype: Given a much more abundant clone one base away, this may be a read error. The rearrangement links TRBV3-1 to TRBJ1-2, with D perhaps matching TRBD1 (5 bases). The CDR3 length is 17 residues. Germline lookup yields CDR1 LGHDT and CDR2 YNNKEL (reference sequence). CDR3 nucleotide sequence: TGTGCCTGCAGCCAATTTGGGGACGGGGGTATAGACTATGGCTACACCTTC. Translating it yields CACSQFGDGGIDYGYTF. The variable domain in full, completed from reference TRBV3-1 and TRBJ1-2, reads DTAVSQTPKYLVTQMGNDKSIKCEQNLGHDTMYWYKQDSKKFLKIMFSYNNKELIINETVPNRFSPKSPDKAHLNLHINSLELGDSAVYFCACSQFGDGGIDYGYTFGSGTRLTVV.

The rearrangement joins TRBV18 to TRBJ2-5; D not resolved. Trimming removed 6 bases at V and 0 bases at J, with 14 bases between. There are 15 residues in the CDR3. Germline V CDR1 and CDR2: KGHSH, LQKENI. CDR3 loop: CASSLQGINQETQYF. The CDR3 coding sequence is TGTGCCAGCTCCCTCCAAGGCATCAACCAAGAGACCCAGTACTTC.

The rearrangement joins TRBV6-2 or TRBV6-3 to TRBJ2-1; 7 positions agree with TRBD1. The CDR3 runs to 15 residues. The trim removed 5 bases at V and 6 bases at J, leaving 10 bases unmatched. Germline CDR1 MNHEY, CDR2 SVGEGT. The CDR3 region has the DNA TGTGCCAGCAGTCAACAAGACAGGGATGGCAATGAGCAGTTCTTC. It specifies CASSQQDRDGNEQFF.

The chain combines TRBV7-2 with TRBJ2-1; a possible D gene is TRBD2 (7 bases). The V end lost 1 base, the J end lost 6 bases, and 13 bases lay between the germline ends. The CDR3 loop spans 15 amino acids. The germline CDR1 and CDR2 sequences are SGHTA and FQGNSA. The CDR3 region has the DNA TGTGCCAGCAGCTTAGTTGGGGCGGGGGCCAATGAGCAGTTCTTC. Translating gives CASSLVGAGANEQFF.

This clonotype was seen a few times. The chain joins TRBV12-3 or TRBV12-4 to TRBJ1-1; 7 bases are shared with TRBD1. J was trimmed by 8 bases and V by 5 bases; bases with no gene match: 5. The length of the CDR3 is 12 residues. The CDR3, as DNA: TGTGCCAGCAGTACAGGGGTGGCGGAAGCTTTCTTT. Translation: CASSTGVAEAFF.

This clonotype was picked up many times. This rearrangement joins TRBV20-1 to TRBJ1-5, with D possibly TRBD1 on 5 matching bases. Germline V gene sequence: CDR1 DFQATT, CDR2 SNEGSKA (reference sequence). CDR3 length equals 15 residues. The V and J ends lost 4 bases and 4 bases respectively, with 17 bases between them. The CDR3 here is CSAKRGPGHNQPQHF. CDR3 nucleotide sequence: TGCAGTGCTAAGAGGGGACCGGGGCATAATCAGCCCCAGCATTTT.

The rearrangement joins TRBV7-9 to TRBJ2-7; D remains ambiguous. Germline CDR1 reads SEHNR; CDR2 reads FQNEAQ (reference sequence). V was cut by 4 bases and J by 2 bases, with 9 bases left in between. This CDR3 spans 13 amino acids. The CDR3 region is CASSSTLAYEQYF. CDR3 nucleotide sequence: TGTGCCAGCAGCTCAACCCTGGCCTACGAGCAGTACTTC.

This chain joins TRBV27 and TRBJ2-1; perhaps D is TRBD1 or TRBD2 (6 bases each). The germline CDR1 and CDR2 sequences are MNHEY and SMNVEV (reference sequence). The length of the CDR3 is 17 residues. Trimming cost V 5 bases and J 0 bases, with 17 bases left between them. The CDR3 sequence: CASSHRKGGSSYNEQFF. CDR3 sequence (DNA): TGTGCCAGCAGTCACCGGAAGGGGGGTAGCTCCTACAATGAGCAGTTCTTC.

This clonotype was counted between two and nine times. The chain uses TRBV24-1 and TRBJ2-1; 9 nucleotides align to TRBD1. Losses at the gene ends were 0 bases for V and 6 bases for J; bases not matched to a gene: 5. CDR1 KGHDR and CDR2 SFDVKD come from the germline V gene. The CDR3 totals 16 residues. The CDR3 sequence: CATSDLPPGQGNEQFF. As DNA, the CDR3 is TGTGCCACCAGTGATTTGCCTCCGGGACAGGGCAATGAGCAGTTCTTC.

This clonotype was found a few times. The rearrangement joins TRBV4-2 to TRBJ2-2; 7 bases fit TRBD1. The CDR3 covers 13 residues. CDR1 and CDR2 from the germline V gene are LGHNA and YNFKEQ. Unmatched junction bases numbered 3, after V lost 5 bases and J lost 6 bases. The CDR3 reads CASSTQGAGELFF. CDR3 bases: TGTGCCAGCAGCACCCAGGGGGCCGGGGAGCTGTTTTTT.

For the CDR3, the DNA is TGCAGTGCTAGGAGCCGGGACAGGGTGACTGAAGCTTTCTTT. This translates into CSARSRDRVTEAFF. The genes are TRBV20-1 and TRBJ1-1, with 9 bases identical to TRBD1. Losses at the gene ends were 3 bases for V and 5 bases for J; bases not matched to a gene: 7. Germline values: CDR1 DFQATT, CDR2 SNEGSKA (reference sequence). The CDR3 loop spans 14 amino acids.

This clonotype was found a few times. The V gene is TRBV11-2, the J gene TRBJ2-5, with a possible D match to TRBD2 (6 bases). The germline V gene encodes CDR1 SGHAT and CDR2 FQNNGV. The CDR3 covers 15 residues. The V end lost 5 bases, the J end lost 5 bases, and 18 bases lay between the germline ends. Written as DNA, the CDR3 is TGTGCCAGCAGCCCTCTAGGAGGGATCAAGGAGACCCAGTACTTC. Amino acid sequence: CASSPLGGIKETQYF.

This chain uses TRBV4-1 with TRBJ1-2, with D possibly TRBD1 on 5 matching bases. V lost 1 base and J 4 bases, leaving 10 bases between the germline ends. The CDR3 totals 14 residues. Germline CDR1 and CDR2: MGHRA and YSYEKL. CDR3 nucleotides: TGCGCCAGCAGCCAAGGCGGGACGGCCTATGGCTACACCTTC. Translating it yields CASSQGGTAYGYTF.

The chain joins TRBV11-2 to TRBJ2-1, with D possibly TRBD1 on 6 matching bases. Trimming cost V 3 bases and J 1 base, with 10 bases left between them. This CDR3 comprises 15 residues. The germline V gene encodes CDR1 SGHAT and CDR2 FQNNGV. The CDR3 region has the DNA TGTGCCAGCAGCTTTGACAGGTTATCCTACAATGAGCAGTTCTTC. It yields the protein CASSFDRLSYNEQFF. The full variable domain, in which reference TRBV11-2 and TRBJ2-1 provide the parts outside the CDR3, is EAGVAQSPRYKIIEKRQSVAFWCNPISGHATLYWYQQILGQGPKLLIQFQNNGVVDDSQLPKDRFSAERLKGVDSTLKIQPAKLEDSAVYLCASSFDRLSYNEQFFGPGTRLTVL.

This clonotype was seen many times. This chain connects TRBV20-1 to TRBJ2-2; D is tentatively TRBD1 or TRBD2 (6 bases each). Trimming cost V 2 bases and J 5 bases, with 9 bases left between them. The CDR3 has 13 amino acids. From germline, CDR1 is DFQATT and CDR2 SNEGSKA (reference sequence). CDR3 protein: CSARKGGTGELFF. The CDR3 DNA sequence: TGCAGTGCTAGAAAGGGGGGAACCGGGGAGCTGTTTTTT.

J is TRBJ2-1 and V is TRBV15; no definite D call. Trimming removed 8 bases from V and 2 bases from J, with 16 bases in between. This CDR3 has 15 amino acids. Germline loops: CDR1 LNHNV, CDR2 YYDKDF (reference sequence). CDR3 coding DNA: TGTGCCACCGAAGACCCATTTAACACCTACAATGAGCAGTTCTTC. Encoded protein: CATEDPFNTYNEQFF.

This clonotype occurred a few times. This chain joins TRBV20-1 and TRBJ2-5; maybe TRBD2 (6 bases). The length of the CDR3 is 13 residues. The V gene lost 1 base and the J gene lost 5 bases, with 11 bases spanning the gap. The germline CDR1 and CDR2 sequences are DFQATT and SNEGSKA (reference sequence). The CDR3 is CSARGTSSETQYF. The CDR3 DNA is TGCAGTGCTAGAGGAACTAGCTCGGAGACCCAGTACTTC.

The rearrangement uses TRBV7-8 and TRBJ2-2, with 11 positions matching TRBD2. V lost 5 bases and J lost 6; bases outside the gene matches: 11. Germline values: CDR1 SGHVS, CDR2 FQNEAQ. CDR3 size: 17 residues. The CDR3 DNA reads as TGTGCCAGCAGCCTCGCGACTAGCGGGATTCCTGCCGGGGAGCTGTTTTTT. This encodes CASSLATSGIPAGELFF. The whole variable domain, filled in from reference TRBV7-8 and TRBJ2-2, reads GAGVSQSPRYKVAKRGQDVALRCDPISGHVSLFWYQQALGQGPEFLTYFQNEAQLDKSGLPSDRFFAERPEGSVSTLKIQRTQQEDSAVYLCASSLATSGIPAGELFFGEGSRLTVL.

V usage is TRBV18 and J usage is TRBJ2-1; a possible D gene is TRBD1 (6 bases). TRBJ2-7 matches the DNA end more closely, so the J call is doubtful. CDR3 length: 15 residues. Germline V CDR1 and CDR2: KGHSH, LQKENI. The chain's CDR3 is CASSQGSFSYNEQYF. In nucleotides, the CDR3 is TGTGCCAGCTCCCAGGGGTCCTTTTCCTACAATGAGCAGTACTTC.

This rearrangement joins TRBV5-1 to TRBJ2-3, with TRBD2 identical over 11 bases. The CDR3 consists of 13 residues. The V gene end was trimmed by 5 bases and the J gene end by 6 bases; junction bases not matched to a gene: 2. Germline loops: CDR1 SGHRS, CDR2 YFSETQ. CDR3 sequence reads: CASSTSGSDTQYF. DNA for the CDR3: TGCGCCAGCAGTACTAGCGGGAGCGATACGCAGTATTTT.

This clonotype has more than one count but fewer than ten. The chain links TRBV12-5 to TRBJ1-3, with D uncertain. The CDR3 has 14 residues. The germline V and J ends were trimmed by 2 bases and 0 bases, with 5 bases remaining between them. CDR1 is LGHNT, CDR2 FRNRAP, per germline. The CDR3 nucleotides read TGTGCTAGTGGTTTGCCATTCTCTGGAAACACCATATATTTT. Translating gives CASGLPFSGNTIYF.

The V call is TRBV29-1, the J call TRBJ2-3, with D tentatively TRBD1 (5 bases). Germline V gene lookup returns CDR1 SQVTM and CDR2 ANQGSEA. Trimming removed 6 bases from V and 7 bases from J, with 26 bases in between. This CDR3 spans 16 amino acids. In nucleotides, the CDR3 is TGCAGCGTCTCCCCTCGGGTGCAGGGCCCCCAGTATACGCAGTATTTT. Protein product: CSVSPRVQGPQYTQYF.

V usage is TRBV5-6 and J usage is TRBJ2-6, with TRBD1 as a possible D gene (6 bases). This CDR3 spans 18 amino acids. V was cut by 1 base and J by 1 base, with 15 bases left in between. Germline V gene data show CDR1 as SGHDT and CDR2 as YYEEEE. In DNA form, the CDR3 reads TGTGCCAGCAGCTTGCCCGACAGGTTGGGATCTGGGGCCAACGTCCTGACTTTC. This codes for CASSLPDRLGSGANVLTF.

The sample holds a few counts of this clonotype. The chain links TRBV20-1 to TRBJ1-5; TRBD1 aligns across 7 bases. This CDR3 contains 14 residues. The V segment lost 6 bases and the J segment 6 bases; nucleotides outside the gene matches: 11. The germline V gene encodes CDR1 DFQATT and CDR2 SNEGSKA (reference sequence). Here the CDR3 DNA reads TGCAGTGCGATTACAGGGGCCGCAGGTCAGCCCCAGCATTTT. As protein: CSAITGAAGQPQHF.